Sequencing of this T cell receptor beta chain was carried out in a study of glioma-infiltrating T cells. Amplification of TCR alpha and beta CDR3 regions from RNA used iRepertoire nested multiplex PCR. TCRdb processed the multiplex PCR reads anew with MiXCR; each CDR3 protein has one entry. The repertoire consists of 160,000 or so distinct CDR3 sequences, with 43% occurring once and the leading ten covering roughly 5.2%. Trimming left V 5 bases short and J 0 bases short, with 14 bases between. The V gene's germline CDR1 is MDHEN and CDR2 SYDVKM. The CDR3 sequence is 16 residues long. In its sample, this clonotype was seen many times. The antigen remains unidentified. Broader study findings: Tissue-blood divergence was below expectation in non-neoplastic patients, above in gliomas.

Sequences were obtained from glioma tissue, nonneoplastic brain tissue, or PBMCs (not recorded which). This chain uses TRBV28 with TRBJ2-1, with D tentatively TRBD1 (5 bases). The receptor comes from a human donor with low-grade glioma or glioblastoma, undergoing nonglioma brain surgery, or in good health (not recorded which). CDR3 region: CASSQVMTASYNEQFF. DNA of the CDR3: TGTGCCAGCAGTCAGGTGATGACAGCCTCCTACAATGAGCAGTTCTTC.